This T cell receptor (beta chain) was sequenced during a study of T cell responses to AZD1222 COVID-19 vaccine. The germline gives CDR1 KGHDR, CDR2 SFDVKD. The CDR3 is 13 residues long. V gave up 9 bases and J gave up 5 bases, with 15 bases separating them. Of note for this clone: Its cognate antigen is unknown.

Overall study results and limits: Reports say nearly half of spike-specific TCRs go after unmutated variant regions. Increased Spike-specific TCR breadth and depth were observed after two AZD1222 doses. Females made up more of the donors, who were largely white British, and clonal diversity may have come out too low.

Measured with immunoSEQ multiplex PCR; TCRdb has only the in-frame clones, and not every one. The sample records around 150,000 clones, 80% to 95% being singletons. The chain employs TRBV24-1 and TRBJ2-5; D not certain. This specimen was peripheral blood, taken 28 days after the second AZD1222 dose. This receptor was identified in an adult who received the AZD1222 COVID-19 vaccine. CDR3 sequence: CATQRTGGETQYF. Written as DNA, the CDR3 is TGTGCCACCCAGAGGACGGGTGGTGAGACCCAGTACTTC.